The 12 T cell receptor beta chains listed next were all sequenced from one sample in a study of T-cell reconstitution after alpha-beta-depleted transplantation in children. TCRbeta library construction was performed incorporating unique molecular identifiers. TCRdb re-called the PCR reads with MiXCR, one entry per CDR3 protein. The repertoire consists of about 4,500 distinct CDR3 sequences, with roughly 26% occurring once and the leading ten covering under 30%. This specimen consisted of PBMCs, mostly from graft donor cells, obtained 60 days after TCRalphabeta/CD19-depleted stem cell transplant. The receptors here all came from a boy less than two years old who had a stem cell transplant for SCID, so the T cells may come from the graft donor.

This clonotype was seen repeatedly, ten times or more. The rearrangement joins TRBV6-1 to TRBJ1-2; 10 bases align to TRBD1. The germline CDR1 and CDR2 sequences are MNHNS and SASEGT. V shed 6 bases, J shed 2 bases, and the junction held 6 bases outside the gene matches. This CDR3 region has 15 residues. The CDR3 loop is CASRDRTGGNYGYTF. The CDR3 nucleotides are TGTGCCAGCAGGGATCGGACAGGGGGAAACTATGGCTACACCTTC.

In this sample, this clonotype turned up many times. J is TRBJ2-2 and V is TRBV18; D is possibly TRBD2 (6 bases). The CDR3 covers 16 residues. V gave up 0 bases and J gave up 4 bases, with 12 bases separating them. Germline CDR1 reads KGHSH; CDR2 reads LQKENI. CDR3 residues: CASSPPRAGGTGELFF. For the CDR3, the DNA is TGTGCCAGCTCACCACCGAGGGCCGGGGGCACCGGGGAGCTGTTTTTT.

This clonotype occurred many times. The chain joins TRBV10-2 to TRBJ1-1, with TRBD1 identical over 10 bases. The CDR3 is 16 residues long. The V and J ends lost 6 bases and 6 bases, in that order; junction bases with no gene match: 13. Germline assignment: CDR1 WSHSY and CDR2 SAAADI. Here the CDR3 reads CASRSTGGAAPPEAFF. CDR3 sequence (DNA): TGCGCCAGCAGATCGACAGGGGGCGCCGCTCCCCCTGAAGCTTTCTTT.

The table lists this clonotype with many counts. This sequence joins TRBV27 and TRBJ1-2, with D perhaps TRBD1 (5 bases). This CDR3 is built from 13 residues. Germline-derived CDR1 and CDR2 are MNHEY and SMNVEV (reference sequence). V was cut by 6 bases and J by 3 bases, with 11 bases left in between. DNA of the CDR3: TGTGCCAGCAGCCCTACAGGTGACTATGGCTACACCTTC. Its protein is CASSPTGDYGYTF.

This clonotype was counted at least ten times. This chain joins TRBV4-1 and TRBJ2-5; TRBD1 aligns across 8 bases. The CDR3 has 17 residues. V was clipped by 1 base and J by 4 bases; unmatched bases: 11. Germline CDR1 MGHRA, CDR2 YSYEKL. CDR3 sequence reads: CASSQVRRSTGGETQYF. CDR3 in DNA: TGCGCCAGCAGCCAAGTGCGCCGCTCAACAGGGGGAGAGACCCAGTACTTC.

This clonotype is classed as medium-sized. The chain recombines TRBV3-1 with TRBJ1-3; D gene unclear. The CDR3 runs to 13 residues. V lost 0 bases and J 9 bases, leaving 9 bases between the germline ends. CDR1 LGHDT and CDR2 YNNKEL come from the germline V gene (reference sequence). This CDR3 is CASSQDRFRTIYF. As DNA, the CDR3 is TGTGCCAGCAGCCAAGATCGATTTCGCACCATATATTTT.

By frequency in the sample, this clonotype is medium-sized (0.01 to 0.1%). This chain joins TRBV4-2 and TRBJ2-5; D may correspond to TRBD1 or TRBD2 (6 bases each). Trimming took off 2 bases at V and 7 bases at J, with 17 bases between the two ends. Germline CDR1 is LGHNA and CDR2 is YNFKEQ. The CDR3 covers 15 residues. The CDR3 region is CASSQRTDGGWTQYF. Written as DNA, the CDR3 is TGTGCCAGCAGCCAAAGGACAGACGGGGGTTGGACCCAGTACTTC.

This clonotype is categorized as large. The rearrangement uses TRBV4-2 and TRBJ2-2, with 8 bases fitting TRBD1. The trim removed 6 bases at V and 4 bases at J, leaving 10 bases unmatched. The CDR3 totals 16 residues. CDR1 and CDR2 from the germline V gene are LGHNA and YNFKEQ. The CDR3 loop is CASRPIQGDGTGELFF. CDR3 bases: TGTGCCAGCAGGCCAATACAGGGGGATGGCACCGGGGAGCTGTTTTTT.

This clonotype was seen at least ten times. The chain employs TRBV6-5 and TRBJ1-2, with TRBD1 as a possible D gene (5 bases). V lost 7 bases to trimming and J lost 1 base, with 16 bases between them. The CDR3 runs 15 residues. Germline loops: CDR1 MNHEY, CDR2 SVGAGI. The CDR3 loop reads CASTTGGGYNYGYTF. The CDR3 DNA is TGTGCCAGCACCACTGGGGGGGGATATAACTATGGCTACACCTTC.

By sample share, this clonotype is medium-sized. This chain joins TRBV28 and TRBJ2-7; D is unresolved. With 7 bases removed from V and 2 bases from J, the gap between germline ends came to 9 bases. CDR1 and CDR2 from the germline V gene are MDHEN and SYDVKM. The CDR3 sequence is 12 residues long. Here the CDR3 reads CASTAPPYEQYF. The CDR3 DNA sequence: TGTGCCAGCACGGCACCCCCCTACGAGCAGTACTTC. Combining the CDR3 with reference TRBV28 and TRBJ2-7 gives the whole variable domain DVKVTQSSRYLVKRTGEKVFLECVQDMDHENMFWYRQDPGLGLRLIYFSYDVKMKEKGDIPEGYSVSREKKERFSLILESASTNQTSMYLCASTAPPYEQYFGPGTRLTVT.

This clonotype was picked up many times. This chain uses TRBV7-9 with TRBJ1-5, with D tentatively TRBD1 (5 bases). The CDR3 spans 14 residues. CDR1 and CDR2 (germline): SEHNR, FQNEAQ (reference sequence). The V and J ends lost 5 bases and 4 bases respectively, with 12 bases between them. This chain's CDR3 is CASSPGALNQPQHF. In DNA, the CDR3 is TGTGCCAGCAGCCCCGGGGCCCTGAATCAGCCCCAGCATTTT.

This clonotype was counted at least ten times. The chain employs TRBV5-4 and TRBJ1-5; D may be TRBD1 (5 bases). The length of the CDR3 is 13 residues. CDR1 is SGHNT and CDR2 is YYREEE in the germline V gene (reference sequence). V was trimmed by 4 bases and J by 9 bases, leaving 14 bases between them. CDR3 nucleotide sequence: TGTGCCAGCAGCCAGGGACTTGTGGGGCCCCAGCATTTT. Protein sequence: CASSQGLVGPQHF.